Each of the 23 T cell receptor beta chains below was sequenced from the same sample in a study of CD8 T cells in Susac syndrome. Reverse transcription of about 0.45 to 1 ug RNA was performed with random hexamers. TCRdb fed the immunoSEQ multiplex PCR reads into MiXCR, producing one record per CDR3 protein. The sample consists of approximately 190,000 distinct CDR3 sequences, roughly nine tenths of them appearing once. Sequences were obtained from CD4+ T cells from PBMCs. The receptors here all came from a human donor with Susac syndrome.

Only one count was recorded for this clonotype. The rearrangement uses TRBV5-1 and TRBJ2-1; weak D call: TRBD2 (7 bases). CDR3 size: 18 residues. Trimming took 4 bases from V and 0 from J, leaving 20 bases between them. Germline assignment: CDR1 SGHRS and CDR2 YFSETQ. The CDR3 sequence: CASSPSVAGASSYNEQFF. In DNA, the CDR3 is TGCGCCAGCAGCCCATCGGTGGCGGGGGCGAGCTCCTACAATGAGCAGTTCTTC.

The chain employs TRBV7-9 and TRBJ1-5, with TRBD1 identical over 9 bases. Germline V gene sequence: CDR1 SEHNR, CDR2 FQNEAQ (reference sequence). The ends lost 5 bases at V and 4 bases at J; junction bases unmatched: 6. The CDR3 extends over 15 amino acids. CDR3 DNA sequence: TGTGCCAGCAGCCCTGGGACAGGGTGGAATCAGCCCCAGCATTTT. Translated: CASSPGTGWNQPQHF.

The chain combines TRBV5-4 with TRBJ2-3; D may match TRBD1 or TRBD2 (7 bases each). Germline CDR1 and CDR2: SGHNT and YYREEE (reference sequence). Trimming pared 2 bases from V and 4 bases from J, leaving 11 bases between. The CDR3 runs 14 residues. CDR3 region: CASSFQGGPDTQYF. The CDR3 bases are TGTGCCAGCAGCTTCCAGGGGGGGCCAGATACGCAGTATTTT.

Here the CDR3 reads CASSPRQLNTEAFF. The CDR3 DNA is TGCGCCAGCAGCCCAAGACAGTTGAACACTGAAGCTTTCTTT. The rearrangement links TRBV5-1 to TRBJ1-1, with D possibly matching TRBD1 (5 bases). V gave up 4 bases and J gave up 0 bases, with 10 bases separating them. The CDR3 runs to 14 residues. Per the germline V gene, CDR1 is SGHRS and CDR2 is YFSETQ.

The chain uses TRBV10-2 and TRBJ2-5, with TRBD1 as a possible D gene (5 bases). CDR1 and CDR2 from the germline V gene are WSHSY and SAAADI. V lost 5 bases, J lost 5 bases, and 12 bases lay in between. The CDR3 spans 13 residues. CDR3: CASSPTGFETQYF. Here the CDR3 DNA reads TGCGCCAGCAGTCCAACAGGTTTCGAGACCCAGTACTTC.

This sequence joins TRBV5-1 and TRBJ1-2; a weak D match, TRBD1 (5 bases). The V end was cut by 0 bases, the J end by 9 bases, with 12 bases between. The CDR3 extends over 13 amino acids. Looked up from germline, CDR1 is SGHRS and CDR2 is YFSETQ. CDR3 amino acids: CASSLGDADRYTF. The CDR3 DNA follows: TGCGCCAGCAGCTTGGGGGACGCAGACCGCTACACCTTC.

The CDR3: CASSDLTGYYQPQHF. CDR3 nucleotides: TGTGCCAGCAGTGACCTGACAGGGTATTATCAGCCCCAGCATTTT. The genes are TRBV2 and TRBJ1-5, with 7 bases that match TRBD1. CDR3 length: 15 amino acids. Germline assignment: CDR1 SNHLY and CDR2 FYNNEI. V lost 3 bases to trimming and J lost 5 bases; unmatched junction nucleotides: 7.

The sample holds one count of this clonotype. J is TRBJ1-3 and V is TRBV30; no clear D gene. Trimming left V 3 bases short and J 1 base short, with 10 bases between. The germline V gene encodes CDR1 GTSNPN and CDR2 SVGIG (reference sequence). This CDR3 has 14 residues. CDR3 amino acids: CAWSRASSGNTIYF. DNA for the CDR3: TGTGCCTGGAGCCGGGCCTCATCTGGAAACACCATATATTTT.

CDR3 sequence reads: CASSRQGAGNEQFF. CDR3 DNA sequence: TGTGCCAGCAGCAGACAGGGGGCAGGGAATGAGCAGTTCTTC. The rearrangement links TRBV5-4 to TRBJ2-1, with 10 bases lining up with TRBD1. V was clipped by 4 bases and J by 7 bases; unmatched bases: 5. This CDR3 is built from 14 residues. Germline V gene sequence: CDR1 SGHNT, CDR2 YYREEE (reference sequence).

J is TRBJ2-7 and V is TRBV28; D is unclear. The CDR3 spans 15 residues. Deletions cut 6 bases from V and 2 bases from J, with 17 bases between. Looked up from germline, CDR1 is MDHEN and CDR2 is SYDVKM. The CDR3, as DNA: TGTGCCAGCAGCACCCTATTAGGACGGACCTACGAGCAGTACTTC. Translating gives CASSTLLGRTYEQYF.

The chain is built from TRBV20-1 and TRBJ1-2; 7 bases are shared with TRBD1. Germline V lookup: CDR1 DFQATT, CDR2 SNEGSKA (reference sequence). The V and J ends lost 5 bases and 7 bases, in that order; junction bases with no gene match: 10. This CDR3 spans 13 amino acids. The CDR3: CSAPQGPLGGYTF. The CDR3 DNA follows: TGCAGTGCTCCACAGGGGCCCCTTGGTGGCTACACCTTC.

J is TRBJ2-1 and V is TRBV5-1, with 10 bases identical to TRBD2. Germline loops: CDR1 SGHRS, CDR2 YFSETQ. This CDR3 is 16 amino acids long. V dropped 2 bases and J dropped 5; count of bases not matched to a gene: 7. This CDR3 is CASSLEREGWDNEQFF. The DNA for the CDR3 is TGCGCCAGCAGCTTAGAGCGGGAGGGCTGGGACAATGAGCAGTTCTTC.

The rearrangement joins TRBV9 to TRBJ2-7, with D maybe TRBD2 (6 bases). Germline loops: CDR1 SGDLS, CDR2 YYNGEE. V lost 0 bases and J 4 bases, leaving 17 bases between the germline ends. The CDR3 has 16 amino acids. The CDR3 here is CASSVVGGGPPYEQYF. CDR3 DNA sequence: TGTGCCAGCAGCGTAGTCGGGGGTGGACCGCCTTACGAGCAGTACTTC.

The rearrangement links TRBV9 to TRBJ2-1; tentative D call: TRBD1 (6 bases). V was trimmed by 7 bases and J by 5 bases, leaving 16 bases between them. Per germline, CDR1 SGDLS and CDR2 YYNGEE. The CDR3 is 14 amino acids. The chain's CDR3 is CASEGTRGDNEQFF. As DNA, the CDR3 is TGTGCCAGCGAGGGGACACGGGGAGACAATGAGCAGTTCTTC.

This clonotype was seen only a few times. This sequence joins TRBV11-2 and TRBJ2-7, with D possibly being TRBD1 (5 bases). Germline CDR1 is SGHAT and CDR2 is FQNNGV. The CDR3 totals 14 residues. V dropped 2 bases and J dropped 4 bases, with 12 bases sitting between them. The CDR3 region has the DNA TGTGCCAGCAGCTTATTTTCAGGGATATACGAGCAGTACTTC. Its protein product is CASSLFSGIYEQYF.

The chain carries TRBV7-9 and TRBJ2-3; a weak D match, TRBD2 (6 bases). The CDR3 covers 18 residues. The V end was cut by 5 bases, the J end by 2 bases, with 23 bases between. Germline CDR1 reads SEHNR; CDR2 reads FQNEAQ (reference sequence). DNA of the CDR3: TGTGCCAGCAGCCCCGGGGGAGCTGCAGGACACCTCACAGATACGCAGTATTTT. Amino acid sequence: CASSPGGAAGHLTDTQYF.

This rearrangement joins TRBV20-1 to TRBJ2-3; 7 nucleotides agree with TRBD2. Germline V gene sequence: CDR1 DFQATT, CDR2 SNEGSKA (reference sequence). This CDR3 contains 17 residues. With 0 bases clipped from V and 4 bases from J, the junction kept 13 bases outside the gene matches. CDR3 protein: CSARDFLGGSRADTQYF. For the CDR3, the DNA is TGCAGTGCTAGAGATTTTTTAGGCGGGAGTAGGGCAGATACGCAGTATTTT.

A remark on this clonotype: Its ends do not fully match the called genes, so a read error is possible. V usage is TRBV7-7 and J usage is TRBJ2-5; TRBD1 matches 10 bases. CDR1 is SSHAT and CDR2 is FNYEAQ in the germline V gene (reference sequence). The CDR3 totals 15 residues. Here the CDR3 reads CASSFGTGEQETQYF. The CDR3 region has the DNA TGTGCTAGCAGCTTCGGGACAGGGGAGCAAGAGACCCAGTACTTC.

The chain recombines TRBV10-3 with TRBJ2-7; 8 bases fit TRBD1. CDR3 length: 12 residues. In germline, CDR1 is ENHRY, CDR2 SYGVKD. Trimming removed 10 bases from V and 3 bases from J; junction bases left unmatched: 5. The CDR3 is CATMDRDYEQYF. DNA of the CDR3: TGTGCCACAATGGACAGGGACTACGAGCAGTACTTC.

This rearrangement joins TRBV5-4 to TRBJ2-5, with D tentatively TRBD1 or TRBD2 (5 bases each). There are 13 residues in the CDR3. Trimming removed 3 bases at V and 5 bases at J, with 11 bases between. Germline CDR1 is SGHNT and CDR2 is YYREEE (reference sequence). DNA of the CDR3: TGTGCCAGCAGCTGGAATGAGGGGGAGACCCAGTACTTC. This encodes CASSWNEGETQYF.

V and J are TRBV4-1 and TRBJ2-5, with D possibly matching TRBD2 (7 bases). This CDR3 contains 17 residues. Trimming left V 4 bases short and J 2 bases short, with 20 bases between. In germline, CDR1 is MGHRA, CDR2 YSYEKL. This chain's CDR3 is CASSPRGGIGRQETQYF. CDR3 DNA: TGCGCCAGCAGCCCGAGGGGGGGGATAGGTCGGCAAGAGACCCAGTACTTC.

V gene TRBV11-2 combines with J gene TRBJ2-6; 7 nucleotides line up with TRBD1. J was trimmed by 0 bases and V by 6 bases; bases with no gene match: 2. CDR3 length equals 15 residues. CDR1 SGHAT and CDR2 FQNNGV come from the germline V gene. DNA for the CDR3: TGTGCCAGCAGACAGGGGAGCTCTGGGGCCAACGTCCTGACTTTC. It codes for CASRQGSSGANVLTF.

This rearrangement joins TRBV5-1 to TRBJ2-1, with 10 bases lining up with TRBD2. There are 18 residues in the CDR3. The junction had 8 bases not matched to a gene; V was cut back by 2 bases and J by 0 bases. Looked up from germline, CDR1 is SGHRS and CDR2 is YFSETQ. The CDR3 region is CASSFGLAVYSSYNEQFF. CDR3 coding DNA: TGCGCCAGCAGCTTTGGACTAGCGGTCTATAGCTCCTACAATGAGCAGTTCTTC.